The 21 T cell receptor beta chains given below trace back to one sample, sequenced in a study of T-cell reconstitution after alpha-beta-depleted transplantation in children. Molecular barcoding with unique molecular identifiers was used for the TCRbeta library. TCRdb analysed the PCR reads with MiXCR anew, one entry per CDR3 protein. The table shows hundreds of thousands of distinct CDR3 sequences, with about 17% occurring only once. The sequencing here drew on PBMCs, mostly from graft donor cells, taken 360 days after TCRalphabeta/CD19-depleted stem cell transplant. These receptors all come from a boy under two years old who had a stem cell transplant for Wiskott-Aldrich syndrome, so the T cells may come from the graft donor.

There are a few counts of this clonotype. This chain uses TRBV11-2 with TRBJ2-3; 15 bases fit TRBD2. J lost 5 bases, V lost 7 bases, and 4 bases had no gene match. Germline values: CDR1 SGHAT, CDR2 FQNNGV. This CDR3 has 15 amino acids. The CDR3 coding sequence is TGTGCCAGCAACCAGGGACTAGCGGGAGGAGATACGCAGTATTTT. The encoded protein is CASNQGLAGGDTQYF.

Concerning this clonotype itself: Its ends do not fully match the called genes, so a read error is possible. The chain recombines TRBV12-3 or TRBV12-4 with TRBJ2-2, with D tentatively TRBD1 or TRBD2 (5 bases each). CDR3 size: 12 residues. The CDR3 nucleotides read TGTGCCAGCAGATCGGGGCTCGGGAAGCTGTTTTTT. Protein sequence: CASRSGLGKLFF.

The chain links TRBV5-5 to TRBJ1-2; TRBD1 matches 11 bases. The germline V gene encodes CDR1 SGHKS and CDR2 YYEKEE (reference sequence). The CDR3 extends over 15 amino acids. V lost 3 bases, J lost 2 bases, and 3 bases stayed unmatched. The CDR3 coding sequence is TGTGCCAGCAGCTCGGGACAGGGGGAGAACTATGGCTACACCTTC. Residues: CASSSGQGENYGYTF.

The chain uses TRBV6-1 and TRBJ2-1; TRBD1 aligns across 12 bases. V dropped 5 bases and J dropped 6; count of bases not matched to a gene: 8. Germline V CDR1 and CDR2: MNHNS, SASEGT. CDR3 length equals 16 residues. The CDR3 DNA follows: TGTGCCAGCAGTACAAACCGGGACAGGGGGCTCAATGAGCAGTTCTTC. It yields the protein CASSTNRDRGLNEQFF.

V gene TRBV11-3 combines with J gene TRBJ2-7, with 8 bases lining up with TRBD2. V shed 6 bases, J shed 6 bases, and the junction held 16 bases outside the gene matches. Germline V CDR1 and CDR2: SGHNT, YENEEA. The length of the CDR3 is 16 residues. Here the CDR3 reads CASSFTSAGAVSEQYF. The CDR3 nucleotides are TGTGCCAGCAGTTTTACCTCAGCGGGAGCGGTAAGCGAGCAGTACTTC.

This clonotype occurred many times. The genes are TRBV7-9 and TRBJ1-2, with D tentatively TRBD1 (5 bases). V lost 1 base and J lost 4, with 10 bases in between. The CDR3 extends over 14 amino acids. Germline values: CDR1 SEHNR, CDR2 FQNEAQ (reference sequence). The CDR3 nucleotides read TGTGCCAGCAGCTTAGAGACAGCCGTCTATGGCTACACCTTC. It encodes CASSLETAVYGYTF. Using reference TRBV7-9 and TRBJ1-2 for the parts outside the CDR3, the full variable domain is DTGVSQNPRHKITKRGQNVTFRCDPISEHNRLYWYRQTLGQGPEFLTYFQNEAQLEKSRLLSDRFSAERPKGSFSTLEIQRTEQGDSAMYLCASSLETAVYGYTFGSGTRLTVV.

The CDR3 coding sequence is TGTGCCCCCTTCGGATTTCCCTACGAGCAGTACTTC. This translates into CAPFGFPYEQYF. This chain uses TRBV28 with TRBJ2-7; unclear D gene. Germline-derived CDR1 and CDR2 are MDHEN and SYDVKM. The CDR3 has 12 residues. V was clipped by 11 bases and J by 2 bases, with 13 bases between them.

This chain joins TRBV21-1 and TRBJ2-7; the table's D call of TRBD1 was not tested on the DNA. TRBV21-1 is classified as a pseudogene. This CDR3 contains 14 residues. This CDR3 is CASSKAQGGYEQYF. Written as DNA, the CDR3 is TGTGCCAGCAGCAAAGCGCAAGGGGGTTACGAGCAGTACTTC.

This clonotype turned up a few times. The chain employs TRBV5-1 and TRBJ2-1; D is unresolved. The length of the CDR3 is 16 residues. The germline gives CDR1 SGHRS, CDR2 YFSETQ. V was pared by 2 bases and J by 5 bases, with 17 bases between. The CDR3 sequence is CASSFPAIPLNNEQFF. CDR3 in DNA: TGCGCCAGCAGCTTCCCTGCCATCCCGTTGAACAATGAGCAGTTCTTC.

J is TRBJ1-2 and V is TRBV5-1; D gene ambiguous. The germline gives CDR1 SGHRS, CDR2 YFSETQ. V was cut by 4 bases and J by 6 bases, with 10 bases left in between. This CDR3 has 12 residues. The CDR3 here is CASSQPGHGYTF. The CDR3 coding sequence is TGCGCCAGCAGCCAACCGGGCCATGGCTACACCTTC.

This rearrangement joins TRBV4-1 to TRBJ2-1; no firm D call. The germline V gene encodes CDR1 MGHRA and CDR2 YSYEKL. The V end lost 0 bases, the J end lost 5 bases, and 14 bases lay between the germline ends. The CDR3 is 16 amino acids. The CDR3 spells CASSQDVGSFDNEQFF. CDR3 bases: TGCGCCAGCAGCCAAGATGTTGGTAGTTTCGACAATGAGCAGTTCTTC.

The chain couples TRBV5-1 to TRBJ2-2; D ambiguous. The CDR3 covers 15 residues. From germline, CDR1 is SGHRS and CDR2 YFSETQ. V lost 2 bases, J lost 3 bases, and 11 bases lay in between. CDR3 region: CASSFIALDTGELFF. In DNA, the CDR3 is TGCGCCAGCAGCTTCATTGCCCTCGACACCGGGGAGCTGTTTTTT.

V and J are TRBV10-2 and TRBJ1-1, with 12 bases fitting TRBD1. The CDR3 is 14 residues long. Trimming removed 5 bases from V and 11 bases from J; junction bases left unmatched: 9. Germline CDR1 reads WSHSY; CDR2 reads SAAADI. The CDR3 is CASSKPGQGAVAFF. The DNA for the CDR3 is TGCGCCAGCAGTAAACCGGGACAGGGGGCGGTGGCTTTCTTT.

J is TRBJ2-5 and V is TRBV5-1, with 8 bases fitting TRBD2. CDR3 size: 14 residues. Germline V gene lookup returns CDR1 SGHRS and CDR2 YFSETQ. J gave up 7 bases and V 4 bases, and 9 bases lay outside the gene matches. CDR3 in amino acids: CASSPTSGSGTQYF. CDR3 nucleotide sequence: TGCGCCAGCAGCCCAACTAGCGGTTCTGGGACCCAGTACTTC. Based on the CDR3 plus reference TRBV5-1 and TRBJ2-5, the full variable domain is KAGVTQTPRYLIKTRGQQVTLSCSPISGHRSVSWYQQTPGQGLQFLFEYFSETQRNKGNFPGRFSGRQFSNSRSEMNVSTLELGDSALYLCASSPTSGSGTQYFGPGTRLLVL.

The chain carries TRBV5-1 and TRBJ2-3; tentative D call: TRBD2 (6 bases). CDR3 size: 16 residues. Trimming stripped 1 base from V and 0 bases from J, with 12 bases between. CDR1 and CDR2 (germline): SGHRS, YFSETQ. In nucleotides, the CDR3 is TGCGCCAGCAGCTTGTGGGAAAGCGGGAGCACAGATACGCAGTATTTT. Translation: CASSLWESGSTDTQYF.

The CDR3 DNA follows: TGTGCCAGCAGCCTAATCTTATTACAGGGACGTAACACCGGGGAGCTGTTTTTT. This translates into CASSLILLQGRNTGELFF. V usage is TRBV3-1 and J usage is TRBJ2-2; D perhaps matches TRBD1 (6 bases). Looked up from germline, CDR1 is LGHDT and CDR2 is YNNKEL (reference sequence). Trimming shortened V by 4 bases and J by 2 bases, and 20 bases separated the two germline ends. This CDR3 region has 18 residues. The full variable domain, its missing parts supplied by reference TRBV3-1 and TRBJ2-2, is DTAVSQTPKYLVTQMGNDKSIKCEQNLGHDTMYWYKQDSKKFLKIMFSYNNKELIINETVPNRFSPKSPDKAHLNLHINSLELGDSAVYFCASSLILLQGRNTGELFFGEGSRLTVL.

The table lists this clonotype with a few counts. The chain links TRBV11-2 to TRBJ2-2; D call uncertain. The CDR3 covers 15 residues. Trimming shortened V by 3 bases and J by 4 bases, and 12 bases separated the two germline ends. Germline-derived CDR1 and CDR2 are SGHAT and FQNNGV. The CDR3 sequence is CASSFLALGTGELFF. Here the CDR3 DNA reads TGTGCCAGCAGCTTCTTAGCCCTGGGCACCGGGGAGCTGTTTTTT.

This clonotype came up a few times. The chain employs TRBV20-1 and TRBJ2-7, with D unresolved. Germline CDR1 DFQATT, CDR2 SNEGSKA (reference sequence). The V gene lost 6 bases and the J gene lost 2 bases, with 11 bases spanning the gap. This CDR3 comprises 12 residues. The CDR3 loop is CSAVRATYEQYF. The DNA of the CDR3 is TGCAGTGCCGTTCGAGCTACCTACGAGCAGTACTTC.

There are a few counts of this clonotype. The chain carries TRBV2 and TRBJ2-7; 9 bases line up with TRBD2. The CDR3 spans 15 residues. Unmatched junction bases numbered 4, after V lost 1 base and J lost 3 bases. The germline CDR1 and CDR2 sequences are SNHLY and FYNNEI. The CDR3 loop is CASSEGGRGNYEQYF. As DNA, the CDR3 is TGTGCCAGCAGTGAAGGCGGGAGGGGGAACTACGAGCAGTACTTC.

This clonotype was counted a few times. The J gene is TRBJ2-1, the V gene TRBV24-1; 10 nucleotides agree with TRBD2. Germline V gene sequence: CDR1 KGHDR, CDR2 SFDVKD. V gave up 1 base and J gave up 12 bases; unmatched junction bases: 11. The CDR3 contains 16 residues. DNA for the CDR3: TGTGCCACCAGTGATTTATCGCCTAGCGGGAGCTTTGTGCAGTTCTTC. Its protein product is CATSDLSPSGSFVQFF.

This clonotype was counted between two and nine times. V is TRBV7-9 and J is TRBJ2-1; D is uncertain. Between the trimmed V and J ends, which lost 4 bases and 10 bases, there was a span of 8 bases. The length of the CDR3 is 11 residues. Germline CDR1 and CDR2: SEHNR and FQNEAQ (reference sequence). The CDR3: CASSSRGEQFF. In nucleotides, the CDR3 is TGTGCCAGCAGCTCCCGTGGGGAGCAGTTCTTC. The full variable domain, rest sourced from reference TRBV7-9 and TRBJ2-1, is DTGVSQNPRHKITKRGQNVTFRCDPISEHNRLYWYRQTLGQGPEFLTYFQNEAQLEKSRLLSDRFSAERPKGSFSTLEIQRTEQGDSAMYLCASSSRGEQFFGPGTRLTVL.